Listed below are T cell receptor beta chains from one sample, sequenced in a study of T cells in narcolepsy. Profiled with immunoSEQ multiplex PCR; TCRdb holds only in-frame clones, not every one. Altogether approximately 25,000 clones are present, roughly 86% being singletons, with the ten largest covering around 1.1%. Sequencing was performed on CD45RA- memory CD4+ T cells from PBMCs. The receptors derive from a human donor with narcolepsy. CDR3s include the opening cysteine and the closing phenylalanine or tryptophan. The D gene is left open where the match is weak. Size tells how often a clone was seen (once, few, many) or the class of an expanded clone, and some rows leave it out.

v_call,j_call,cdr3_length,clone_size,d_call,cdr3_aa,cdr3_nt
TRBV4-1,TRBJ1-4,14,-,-,CASSQQQGNEKLFF,TGCGCCAGCAGCCAACAACAGGGAAATGAAAAACTGTTTTTT
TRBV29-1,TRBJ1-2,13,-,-,CSVGDPRGGGYTF,TGCAGCGTTGGGGACCCGAGGGGAGGTGGCTACACCTTC
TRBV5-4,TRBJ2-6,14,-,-,CASSFGPGANVLTF,TGTGCCAGCAGCTTTGGACCCGGGGCCAACGTCCTGACTTTC
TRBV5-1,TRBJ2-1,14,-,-,CASSLAGGWGEQFF,TGCGCCAGCAGCTTGGCCGGGGGCTGGGGTGAGCAGTTCTTC
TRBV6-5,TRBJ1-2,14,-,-,CASSRVGRDYGYTF,TGTGCCAGCAGCCGCGTCGGCAGAGACTATGGCTACACCTTC
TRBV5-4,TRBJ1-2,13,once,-,CASSFKSGDGYTF,TGTGCCAGCAGCTTTAAGTCTGGGGATGGCTACACCTTC
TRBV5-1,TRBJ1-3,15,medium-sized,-,CASSPQQGNGNTIYF,TGCGCCAGCAGCCCCCAACAGGGAAATGGAAACACCATATATTTT
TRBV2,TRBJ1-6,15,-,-,CASSEGWKGVSPLHF,TGTGCCAGCAGTGAAGGATGGAAGGGGGTTTCACCCCTCCACTTT
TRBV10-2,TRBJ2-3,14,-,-,CASRSGPDTDTQYF,TGCGCCAGCAGAAGTGGGCCGGACACAGATACGCAGTATTTT
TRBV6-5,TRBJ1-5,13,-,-,CASKGVSNQPQHF,TGTGCCAGCAAGGGGGTTTCCAATCAGCCCCAGCATTTT
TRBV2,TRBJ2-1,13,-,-,CASSEEWGSEQFF,TGTGCCAGCAGTGAAGAATGGGGCAGCGAGCAGTTCTTC